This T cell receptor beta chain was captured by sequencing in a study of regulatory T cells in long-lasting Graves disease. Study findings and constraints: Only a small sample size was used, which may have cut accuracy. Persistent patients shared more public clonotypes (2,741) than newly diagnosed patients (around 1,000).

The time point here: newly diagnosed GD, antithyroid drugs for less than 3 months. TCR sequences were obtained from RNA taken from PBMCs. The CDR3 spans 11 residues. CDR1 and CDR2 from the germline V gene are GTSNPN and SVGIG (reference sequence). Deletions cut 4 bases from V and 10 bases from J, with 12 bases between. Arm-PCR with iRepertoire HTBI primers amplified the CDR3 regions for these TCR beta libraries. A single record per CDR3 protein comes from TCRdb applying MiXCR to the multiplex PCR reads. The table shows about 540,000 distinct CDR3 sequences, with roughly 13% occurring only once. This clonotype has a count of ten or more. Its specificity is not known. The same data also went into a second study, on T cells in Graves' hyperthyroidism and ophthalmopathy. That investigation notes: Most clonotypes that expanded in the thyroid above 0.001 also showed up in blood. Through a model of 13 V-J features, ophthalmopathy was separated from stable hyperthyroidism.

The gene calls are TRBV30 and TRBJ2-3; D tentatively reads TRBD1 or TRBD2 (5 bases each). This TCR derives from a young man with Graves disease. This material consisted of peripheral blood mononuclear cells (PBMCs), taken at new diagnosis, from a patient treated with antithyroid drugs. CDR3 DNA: TGTGCCTGGAACGGGGCGAGGGCGCAGTATTTT. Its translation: CAWNGARAQYF. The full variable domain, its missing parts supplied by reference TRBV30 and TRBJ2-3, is SQTIHQWPATLVQPVGSPLSLECTVEGTSNPNLYWYRQAAGRGLQLLFYSVGIGQISSEVPQNLSASRPQDRQFILSSKKLLLSDSGFYLCAWNGARAQYFGPGTRLTVL.